These T cell receptor beta chains were read from a single sample in a study of cytotoxic CD8 clonotypes in ibrutinib-treated CLL. Using immunoSEQ multiplex PCR, the repertoire was profiled, and TCRdb retains in-frame clones only, with some absent. The repertoire has hundreds of thousands of clones, about four fifths of them found once; the top ten carry 9.5% to 12%. The sequencing here drew on PBMCs, taken after 12 months of ibrutinib treatment. The receptors stem from a human donor with chronic lymphocytic leukemia. CDR3s include the opening cysteine and the closing phenylalanine or tryptophan. Fields, in order: D gene, V gene, CDR3 length, J gene, clone size, CDR3 protein, CDR3 DNA. A D gene is named only where the DNA matches it firmly. Some rows have no size entry. The others give once, few or many, or a class for an expanded clone.

d_call: NA
v_call: TRBV10-2
cdr3_length: 14
j_call: TRBJ2-1
clone_size: NA
cdr3_aa: CASQQRSSYNEQFF
cdr3_nt: TGCGCCAGTCAACAGCGGAGCTCCTACAATGAGCAGTTCTTC

d_call: NA
v_call: TRBV28
cdr3_length: 10
j_call: TRBJ2-7
clone_size: NA
cdr3_aa: CASSHYEQYF
cdr3_nt: TGTGCCAGCAGCCACTACGAGCAGTACTTC

d_call: NA
v_call: TRBV20-1
cdr3_length: 11
j_call: TRBJ1-1
clone_size: NA
cdr3_aa: CSAPKPDGAFF
cdr3_nt: TGCAGTGCCCCGAAACCCGACGGAGCTTTCTTT

d_call: NA
v_call: TRBV28
cdr3_length: 11
j_call: TRBJ1-2
clone_size: NA
cdr3_aa: CASSLRGSYTF
cdr3_nt: TGTGCCAGCAGTTTAAGGGGGAGCTACACCTTC

d_call: NA
v_call: TRBV27
cdr3_length: 13
j_call: TRBJ2-7
clone_size: once
cdr3_aa: CASSPEGAYEQYF
cdr3_nt: TGTGCCAGCAGCCCGGAGGGAGCCTACGAGCAGTACTTC

d_call: NA
v_call: TRBV6-5
cdr3_length: 15
j_call: TRBJ1-4
clone_size: once
cdr3_aa: CATSRETATNEKLFF
cdr3_nt: TGTGCCACCTCACGAGAGACAGCAACTAATGAAAAACTGTTTTTT

d_call: NA
v_call: TRBV2
cdr3_length: 17
j_call: TRBJ1-2
clone_size: NA
cdr3_aa: CASSASFLLGINYGYTF
cdr3_nt: TGTGCCAGCAGTGCCTCCTTCCTACTTGGGATAAACTATGGCTACACCTTC

d_call: NA
v_call: TRBV5-5
cdr3_length: 16
j_call: TRBJ1-1
clone_size: NA
cdr3_aa: CASSLAGGALNTEAFF
cdr3_nt: TGTGCCAGCAGCTTGGCCGGAGGGGCTTTGAACACTGAAGCTTTCTTT

d_call: NA
v_call: TRBV29-1
cdr3_length: 13
j_call: TRBJ1-1
clone_size: NA
cdr3_aa: CSVGARLDTEAFF
cdr3_nt: TGCAGCGTTGGGGCGAGGTTGGACACTGAAGCTTTCTTT

d_call: NA
v_call: TRBV18
cdr3_length: 13
j_call: TRBJ2-5
clone_size: few
cdr3_aa: CASSPEGQETQYF
cdr3_nt: TGTGCCAGCTCACCGGAGGGGCAAGAGACCCAGTACTTC

d_call: NA
v_call: TRBV7-8
cdr3_length: 14
j_call: TRBJ1-1
clone_size: NA
cdr3_aa: CASSPVGYWTEAFF
cdr3_nt: TGTGCCAGCAGCCCAGTCGGGTATTGGACTGAAGCTTTCTTT

d_call: NA
v_call: TRBV4-1
cdr3_length: 15
j_call: TRBJ1-2
clone_size: once
cdr3_aa: CASRHPAAANYGYTF
cdr3_nt: TGCGCCAGCAGACACCCCGCGGCAGCTAACTATGGCTACACCTTC

d_call: NA
v_call: TRBV4-1
cdr3_length: 17
j_call: TRBJ2-1
clone_size: once
cdr3_aa: CASSQVGQGSAYNEQFF
cdr3_nt: TGCGCCAGCAGCCAAGTGGGTCAGGGCAGCGCCTACAATGAGCAGTTCTTC

d_call: TRBD2
v_call: TRBV30
cdr3_length: 13
j_call: TRBJ2-7
clone_size: NA
cdr3_aa: CAWRTSGGYEQYF
cdr3_nt: TGTGCCTGGCGGACTAGCGGGGGATACGAGCAGTACTTC

d_call: TRBD2
v_call: TRBV5-6
cdr3_length: 14
j_call: TRBJ2-7
clone_size: NA
cdr3_aa: CASSSLRLADEQYF
cdr3_nt: TGTGCCAGCAGCTCACTACGGCTAGCGGACGAGCAGTACTTC